This TCR beta chain comes out of a study of blood T cell repertoires in COVID-19. At the level of the study: Material from acute and convalescent COVID-19 was sourced from the United States, Italy and Spain.

There are 14 residues in the CDR3. Per germline, CDR1 SEHNR and CDR2 FQNEAQ (reference sequence). The V end was cut by 2 bases, the J end by 6 bases, with 10 bases between. Per the authors' pipeline: Amplification of reference gene primers was used by the study to estimate nucleated cell counts. Using immunoSEQ multiplex PCR, the repertoire was profiled, and TCRdb retains in-frame clones only, with some absent. The DNA was the basis for D and trimming; V, J and clone size are from that table. This table holds under 200,000 clones, around 87% found once. The source of this sequence is a man between 60 and 75 years old with COVID-19, enrolled during active disease. The specimen sequenced was peripheral blood. This chain uses TRBV7-9 with TRBJ1-4; no clear D. The DNA for the CDR3 is TGTGCCAGCAGCTTATGGCAGGAAGATGAAAAACTGTTTTTT. Its protein is CASSLWQEDEKLFF.